This T cell receptor beta chain derives from a study of blood T cell repertoires in COVID-19. Study overall: Researchers got acute and convalescent COVID-19 samples from the United States, Italy and Spain. In each case, the material was cDNA or gDNA derived from T cells, B-cell-depleted T cells, or PBMCs.

As originally analysed: Nucleated cell counts were estimated from reference gene primer amplification. Method: immunoSEQ multiplex PCR; TCRdb's copy keeps in-frame clones and lacks some. The V and J calls and clone size are taken from that table; D and trimming were inferred from the DNA. The sample includes 200,000 to 250,000 clones, around 86% of them seen just once. This CDR3 contains 16 residues. Germline assignment: CDR1 SGHRS and CDR2 YFSETQ. The germline V and J ends were trimmed by 0 bases and 0 bases, with 10 bases remaining between them. This sequence joins TRBV5-1 and TRBJ1-3; D is ambiguous. The receptor was isolated from a woman aged 70-85 years with COVID-19, enrolled during active disease. The material sequenced was peripheral blood. The CDR3 spells CASSLEGRSSGNTIYF. As DNA, the CDR3 is TGCGCCAGCAGCTTGGAAGGTCGGAGCTCTGGAAACACCATATATTTT.